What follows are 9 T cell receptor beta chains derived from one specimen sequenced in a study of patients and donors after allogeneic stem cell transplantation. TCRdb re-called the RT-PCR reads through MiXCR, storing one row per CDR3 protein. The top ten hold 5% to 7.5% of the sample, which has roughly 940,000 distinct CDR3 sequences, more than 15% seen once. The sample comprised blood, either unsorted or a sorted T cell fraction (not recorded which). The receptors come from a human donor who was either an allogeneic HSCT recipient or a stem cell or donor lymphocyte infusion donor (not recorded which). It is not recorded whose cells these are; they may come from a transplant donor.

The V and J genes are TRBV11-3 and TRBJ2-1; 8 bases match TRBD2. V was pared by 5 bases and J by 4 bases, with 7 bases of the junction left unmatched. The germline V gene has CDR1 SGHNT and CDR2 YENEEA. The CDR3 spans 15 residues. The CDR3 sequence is CASSPPGREYNEQFF. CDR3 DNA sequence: TGTGCCAGCAGCCCCCCCGGGAGGGAGTACAATGAGCAGTTCTTC.

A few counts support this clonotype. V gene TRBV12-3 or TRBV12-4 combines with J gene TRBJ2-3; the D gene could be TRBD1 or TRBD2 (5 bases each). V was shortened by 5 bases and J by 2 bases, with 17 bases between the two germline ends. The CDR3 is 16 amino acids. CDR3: CASSLRDGSYTDTQYF. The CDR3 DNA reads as TGTGCCAGCAGTCTTCGGGACGGATCGTACACAGATACGCAGTATTTT.

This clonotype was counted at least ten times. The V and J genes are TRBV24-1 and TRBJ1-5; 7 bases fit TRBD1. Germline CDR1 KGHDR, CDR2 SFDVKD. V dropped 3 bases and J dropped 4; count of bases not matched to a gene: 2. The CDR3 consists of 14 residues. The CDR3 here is CATSDPGQNQPQHF. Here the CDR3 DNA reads TGTGCCACCAGTGATCCGGGACAGAATCAGCCCCAGCATTTT.

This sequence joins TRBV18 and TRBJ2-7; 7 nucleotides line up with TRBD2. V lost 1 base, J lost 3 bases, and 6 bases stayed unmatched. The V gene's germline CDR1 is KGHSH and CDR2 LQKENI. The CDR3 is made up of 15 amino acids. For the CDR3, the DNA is TGTGCCAGCTCACCACGGGAGGGGTCGGGCTACGAGCAGTACTTC. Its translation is CASSPREGSGYEQYF.

The CDR3 sequence is CASSLEGGGNTEAFF. The CDR3 DNA is TGTGCCAGCAGCTTGGAAGGGGGTGGGAACACTGAAGCTTTCTTT. This rearrangement joins TRBV5-5 to TRBJ1-1; D is possibly TRBD1 (6 bases). The CDR3 consists of 15 residues. The germline gives CDR1 SGHKS, CDR2 YYEKEE (reference sequence). V was trimmed by 0 bases and J by 1 base, leaving 10 bases between them. Full variable domain (rest looked up from reference TRBV5-5 and TRBJ1-1): DAGVTQSPTHLIKTRGQQVTLRCSPISGHKSVSWYQQVLGQGPQFIFQYYEKEERGRGNFPDRFSARQFPNYSSELNVNALLLGDSALYLCASSLEGGGNTEAFFGQGTRLTVV.

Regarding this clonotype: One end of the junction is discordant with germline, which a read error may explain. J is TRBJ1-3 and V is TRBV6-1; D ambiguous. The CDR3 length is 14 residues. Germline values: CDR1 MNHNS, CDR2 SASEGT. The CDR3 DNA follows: TGTGCCAGCAGCCTGGCGAGCTCTGGAAACACCATACATTTT. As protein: CASSLASSGNTIHF.

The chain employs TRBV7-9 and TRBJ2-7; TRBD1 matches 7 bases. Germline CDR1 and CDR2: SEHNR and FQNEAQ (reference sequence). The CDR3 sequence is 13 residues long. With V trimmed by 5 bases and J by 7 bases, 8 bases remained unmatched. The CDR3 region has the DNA TGTGCCAGCAGCGCCCAGACAGGGCAAGAGCAGTACTTC. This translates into CASSAQTGQEQYF.

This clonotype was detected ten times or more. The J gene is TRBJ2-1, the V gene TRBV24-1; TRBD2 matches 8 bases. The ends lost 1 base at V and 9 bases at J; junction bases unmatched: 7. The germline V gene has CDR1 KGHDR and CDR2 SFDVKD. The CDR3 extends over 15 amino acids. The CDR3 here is CATSDFAGGPGEQFF. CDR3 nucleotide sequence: TGTGCCACCAGTGATTTTGCGGGGGGACCCGGTGAGCAGTTCTTC.

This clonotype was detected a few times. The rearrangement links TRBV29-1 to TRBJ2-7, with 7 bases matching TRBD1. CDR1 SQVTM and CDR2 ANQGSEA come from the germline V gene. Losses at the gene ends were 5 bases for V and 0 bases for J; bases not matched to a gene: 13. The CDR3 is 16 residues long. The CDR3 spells CSVRDDRVGISYEQYF. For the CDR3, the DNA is TGCAGCGTTCGTGACGACAGGGTTGGGATCTCCTACGAGCAGTACTTC.